Listed below are T cell receptor beta chains from one sample, sequenced in a study of T cell changes during pregnancy in multiple sclerosis. Assay used: immunoSEQ multiplex PCR; TCRdb lists only in-frame clones, some missing. The sample includes approximately 62,000 clones, 93% of them seen just once. The source was CD8+ T cells from peripheral blood mononuclear cells, collected in the second trimester of pregnancy. These receptors were obtained from a female donor with multiple sclerosis, enrolled in a pregnancy study. Each CDR3 is given with its conserved first and last residue. The order of the fields is V gene, D gene, J gene, clone size, CDR3 protein, CDR3 DNA. D genes are given only for firm matches. Only part of the rows carry a size: once, few, many, or a class if the clone is expanded.

>TRBV9|.|TRBJ2-1|.
CASSVDTAGNEQFF
TGTGCCAGCAGCGTAGACACAGCGGGCAATGAGCAGTTCTTC
>TRBV7-9|.|TRBJ2-1|.
CASSSYEQFF
TGTGCCAGCAGCTCTTATGAGCAGTTCTTC
>TRBV7-9|TRBD2|TRBJ2-1|.
CASSLRLAGLRNEQFF
TGTGCCAGCAGTCTGAGACTAGCGGGGCTCAGGAATGAGCAGTTCTTC
>TRBV15|.|TRBJ1-5|.
CATSHYSLNQPQHF
TGTGCCACCAGTCATTACTCCTTAAATCAGCCCCAGCATTTT
>TRBV19|.|TRBJ2-3|once
CASSTAGRRADTQYF
TGTGCCAGTAGTACGGCAGGGAGGCGGGCAGATACGCAGTATTTT
>TRBV4-1|TRBD1|TRBJ1-4|.
CASSSPGQSLTNEKLFF
TGCGCCAGCAGCAGTCCGGGACAGAGTCTTACTAATGAAAAACTGTTTTTT
>TRBV7-2|.|TRBJ1-1|.
CASRKDSAEAFF
TGTGCCAGCAGAAAAGACAGCGCTGAAGCTTTCTTT
>TRBV19|.|TRBJ1-1|once
CASSIDINTEAFF
TGTGCCAGTAGTATAGATATAAACACTGAAGCTTTCTTT
>TRBV11-2|.|TRBJ1-2|.
CASSIGTGLYGYTF
TGTGCCAGCAGCATCGGTACAGGACTATATGGCTACACCTTC
>TRBV19|.|TRBJ2-1|.
CASLSGFEQFF
TGTGCCAGCCTCTCAGGGTTTGAGCAGTTCTTC
>TRBV7-9|TRBD1|TRBJ2-7|.
CASSRPQGSNPNEQYF
TGTGCCAGCAGCCGCCCACAGGGGTCGAATCCTAACGAGCAGTACTTC
>TRBV4-1|TRBD1|TRBJ2-1|.
CASSRGTGWDEQFF
TGCGCCAGCAGCCGCGGGACAGGGTGGGATGAGCAGTTCTTC
>TRBV11-2|.|TRBJ2-1|.
CASSSVEEPLNEQFF
TGTGCCAGCAGCTCCGTTGAAGAGCCCCTCAATGAGCAGTTCTTC
>TRBV19|TRBD1|TRBJ1-1|.
CATGTAEAFF
TGTGCAACCGGGACAGCTGAAGCTTTCTTT
>TRBV9|.|TRBJ2-1|.
CASQDPGSNEQFF
TGTGCCAGCCAAGACCCGGGGAGCAATGAGCAGTTCTTC
>TRBV5-4|.|TRBJ1-2|.
CASSLDRVPVNGYTF
TGTGCCAGCAGCTTGGACAGGGTCCCAGTCAATGGCTACACCTTC
>TRBV4-3|.|TRBJ1-2|.
CASSQDWQGYYGYTF
TGCGCCAGCAGCCAAGATTGGCAGGGGTACTATGGCTACACCTTC
>TRBV29-1|TRBD2|TRBJ2-7|.
CSVSLAGGLGYEQYF
TGCAGCGTAAGTTTAGCGGGAGGCTTGGGCTACGAGCAGTACTTC
>TRBV18|.|TRBJ2-1|.
CASSPPGSVNEQFF
TGTGCCAGCTCACCACCAGGGAGTGTAAATGAGCAGTTCTTC
>TRBV7-9|.|TRBJ2-2|.
CASSPPGHLGTGELFF
TGTGCCAGCAGCCCTCCGGGACACCTTGGCACCGGGGAGCTGTTTTTT
>TRBV29-1|.|TRBJ1-2|.
CSVVPIGPDNYGYTF
TGCAGCGTTGTTCCCATTGGGCCAGATAACTATGGCTACACCTTC
>TRBV29-1|.|TRBJ2-7|.
CSALEAGSAEQYF
TGCAGCGCCCTAGAGGCAGGGTCGGCCGAGCAGTACTTC
>TRBV7-9|.|TRBJ1-1|.
CASSSSDRTNTEAFF
TGTGCCAGCAGCTCCTCGGACAGAACGAACACTGAAGCTTTCTTT
>TRBV29-1|.|TRBJ2-2|.
CTVAGGALNTGELFF
TGCACCGTGGCCGGAGGGGCCTTGAACACCGGGGAGCTGTTTTTT
>TRBV7-3|TRBD1|TRBJ2-7|.
CASSWDRGSEQYF
TGTGCCAGCAGCTGGGACAGGGGAAGCGAGCAGTACTTC
>TRBV2|.|TRBJ2-5|.
CASSEYPRETQYF
TGTGCCAGCAGTGAATACCCCAGGGAGACCCAGTACTTC
>TRBV7-9|.|TRBJ2-1|.
CASSLGETRNEQFF
TGTGCCAGCAGCTTAGGAGAGACTAGGAATGAGCAGTTCTTC
>TRBV28|TRBD2|TRBJ2-4|.
CASLGLGTAKNIQYF
TGTGCCAGCCTTGGACTAGGGACGGCCAAAAACATTCAGTACTTC
>TRBV4-1|TRBD2|TRBJ2-3|.
CASSPPPRTGEGQADTQYF
TGCGCCAGCAGCCCCCCCCCGAGGACTGGGGAGGGTCAAGCAGATACGCAGTATTTT
>TRBV21-1|.|TRBJ2-7|.
CASSQGRYAYEQYF
TGTGCCAGCAGCCAGGGGAGATACGCCTACGAGCAGTACTTC
>TRBV27|.|TRBJ2-3|.
CASIPIGGGGLDTQYF
TGTGCCAGCATCCCCATAGGAGGGGGCGGGTTGGATACGCAGTATTTT
>TRBV27|.|TRBJ2-5|.
CASSFGGRRETQYF
TGTGCCAGCAGTTTCGGAGGGCGTCGGGAGACCCAGTACTTC
>TRBV5-8|.|TRBJ2-7|.
CASSLDRTATYEQYF
TGTGCCAGCAGCTTGGATCGGACTGCAACCTACGAGCAGTACTTC
>TRBV6-6|TRBD1|TRBJ1-5|.
CASSSGQRNQPQHF
TGTGCCAGCAGTTCGGGACAGCGGAATCAGCCCCAGCATTTT
>TRBV4-3|.|TRBJ1-6|.
CASSLEVYNSPLHF
TGCGCCAGCAGCTTGGAGGTGTATAATTCACCCCTCCACTTT
>TRBV19|.|TRBJ1-4|.
CASSIYWVDSNEKLFF
TGTGCCAGTAGTATATATTGGGTAGATAGCAATGAAAAACTGTTTTTT
>TRBV27|.|TRBJ2-2|.
CASSWGPSNTGELFF
TGTGCCAGCAGTTGGGGGCCGTCGAACACCGGGGAGCTGTTTTTT
>TRBV7-3|.|TRBJ1-2|.
CASSLTGRARAGYTF
TGTGCCAGCAGCTTAACAGGGAGGGCCCGCGCGGGCTACACCTTC
>TRBV10-3|TRBD2|TRBJ2-7|.
CAITSGTTSGEQYF
TGTGCCATCACCTCCGGGACTACGAGTGGGGAGCAGTACTTC
>TRBV15|TRBD1|TRBJ1-2|.
CATSRGQSPNYGYTF
TGTGCCACCAGCAGGGGACAGTCACCTAACTATGGCTACACCTTC
>TRBV20-1|.|TRBJ1-2|.
CSALTVAGYTF
TGCAGTGCCCTGACTGTGGCTGGCTACACCTTC
>TRBV7-9|TRBD1|TRBJ2-7|.
CASSLGDRLEQYF
TGTGCCAGCAGCTTGGGGGACAGGCTGGAGCAGTACTTC
>TRBV2|TRBD1|TRBJ2-5|.
CASSEWPDRGQETQYF
TGTGCCAGCAGTGAGTGGCCGGACAGGGGGCAGGAGACCCAGTACTTC
>TRBV5-4|TRBD1|TRBJ2-7|.
CASSLSGGEQYF
TGTGCCAGCAGCTTGTCAGGGGGTGAGCAGTACTTC
>TRBV28|TRBD2|TRBJ2-7|.
CASSLGPGLAGGPGEQYF
TGTGCCAGCAGTTTGGGACCGGGACTAGCGGGAGGGCCGGGGGAGCAGTACTTC
>TRBV5-6|TRBD1|TRBJ1-6|few
CASSLWGTGPPLHF
TGTGCCAGCAGCTTGTGGGGGACAGGTCCGCCCCTCCACTTT
>TRBV5-1|TRBD2|TRBJ2-1|once
CASSLTSGNMRGVF
TGCGCCAGCAGCTTAACTAGCGGTAATATGAGGGGAGTCTTC
>TRBV6-1|.|TRBJ2-7|.
CASSDVYEQYF
TGTGCCAGCAGTGACGTTTACGAGCAGTACTTC
>TRBV7-9|TRBD1|TRBJ1-4|.
CASSKTTGVANEKLFF
TGTGCCAGCAGCAAGACTACAGGGGTGGCTAATGAAAAACTGTTTTTT
>TRBV20-1|.|TRBJ2-1|.
CSARGGTEQFF
TGCAGTGCTAGAGGGGGCACTGAGCAGTTCTTC
>TRBV5-8|TRBD2|TRBJ2-1|.
CASSHSSGSYNEQFF
TGTGCCAGCAGCCACTCTAGCGGCTCCTACAATGAGCAGTTCTTC
>TRBV7-2|.|TRBJ2-7|.
CASSLSGYEQYF
TGTGCCAGCAGCCTAAGCGGCTACGAGCAGTACTTC
>TRBV5-4|TRBD1|TRBJ2-5|.
CASSLQGVGETQYF
TGTGCCAGCAGCTTACAGGGGGTCGGGGAGACCCAGTACTTC
>TRBV4-1|.|TRBJ1-1|once
CASSQMPGDSLNTEAFF
TGCGCCAGCAGCCAAATGCCGGGAGACAGTTTGAACACTGAAGCTTTCTTT
>TRBV6-1|.|TRBJ1-1|.
CASSDLGQNTEAFF
TGTGCCAGCAGTGATTTGGGACAGAACACTGAAGCTTTCTTT